The present T cell receptor (beta chain) was sequenced within a study of human T cells and chemical hapten exposure. Looking at the study overall: The study patch tested 0.01% DPC on the upper back and read results at 6 days.

Time point here: pre-sensitization, week 0. The treatment: therapeutic diphenylcyclopropenone sensitization with weekly scalp DPC. The study drew its donors from alopecia patients who were 18 to 70 years old and suitable for DPC. The CDR3 loop spans 13 amino acids. Germline CDR1 MNHEY, CDR2 SVGAGI. The V end lost 7 bases, the J end lost 2 bases, and 10 bases lay between the germline ends. In regard to this clonotype: The antigen remains unidentified.

TCRdb re-derived calls from the RACE reads in MiXCR, one entry per CDR3 protein. The data hold approximately 80,000 distinct CDR3 sequences, with around 15% observed a single time. Notes on the study in general: Expanded TCRs showed more large CDR3 clusters than pre-sensitization or healthy control sets. Higher patch test scores went with higher counts of PT1 expanded TCRs.

This material consisted of whole blood, taken in connection with sensitization to the hapten diphenylcyclopropenone (DPC). This TCR was recovered from a woman in her forties or fifties with alopecia areata. Some clones in this sample may be carry-over from other donors' samples. The chain employs TRBV6-5 and TRBJ2-3; tentatively, D is TRBD1 (5 bases). CDR3 in DNA: TGTGCCAGCACCAGGGTAGACACAGATACGCAGTATTTT. Translated: CASTRVDTDTQYF.